This T cell receptor beta chain derives from a study of graft-versus-host responses after intestinal transplantation. The length of the CDR3 is 17 residues. CDR1 and CDR2 (germline): LGHNA, YSLEER. The J segment lost 4 bases and the V segment lost 2 bases, leaving 7 bases of the junction unmatched. Generated by immunoSEQ multiplex PCR, the TCRdb table keeps only in-frame clones and is missing some. The top ten hold about 2% of the sample, which has 85,000 to 100,000 clones, 93% seen once. To note about this clone: Its antigen remains unknown.

Here the sequenced sample was unstimulated CD8+ T cells sorted from spleen or lymph node cells, taken before intestinal transplant. The chain is built from TRBV4-3 and TRBJ2-1; 11 bases match TRBD2. The sequence was collected from a human donor who received an intestinal transplant. CDR3 loop: CASSQSPTSGGYNEQFF. CDR3 bases: TGCGCCAGCAGCCAATCACCCACTAGCGGGGGTTACAATGAGCAGTTCTTC.